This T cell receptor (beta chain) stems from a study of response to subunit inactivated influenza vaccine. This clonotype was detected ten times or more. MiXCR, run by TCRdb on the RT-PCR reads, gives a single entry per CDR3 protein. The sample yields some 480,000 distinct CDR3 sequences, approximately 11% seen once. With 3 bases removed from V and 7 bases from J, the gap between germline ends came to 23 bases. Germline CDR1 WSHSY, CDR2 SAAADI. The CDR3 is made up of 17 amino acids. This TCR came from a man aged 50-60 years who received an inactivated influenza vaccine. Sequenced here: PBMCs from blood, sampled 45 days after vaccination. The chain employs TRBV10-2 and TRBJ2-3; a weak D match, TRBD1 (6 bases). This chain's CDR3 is CASSDFWIQGLKNTQYF. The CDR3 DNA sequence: TGCGCCAGCAGTGACTTCTGGATCCAGGGGTTGAAGAATACGCAGTATTTT.